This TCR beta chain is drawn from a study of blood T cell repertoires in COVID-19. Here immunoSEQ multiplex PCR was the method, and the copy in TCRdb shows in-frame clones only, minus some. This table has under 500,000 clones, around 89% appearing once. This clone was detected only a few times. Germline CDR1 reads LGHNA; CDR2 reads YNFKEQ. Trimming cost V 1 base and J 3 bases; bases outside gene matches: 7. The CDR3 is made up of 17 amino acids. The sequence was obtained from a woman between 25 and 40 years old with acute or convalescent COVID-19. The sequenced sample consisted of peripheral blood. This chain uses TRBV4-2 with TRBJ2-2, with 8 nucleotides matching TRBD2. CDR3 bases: TGTGCCAGCAGCCAAGCAACCGGGACTAGACACACCGGGGAGCTGTTTTTT. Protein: CASSQATGTRHTGELFF.